The T cell receptor (beta chain) under discussion was sequenced for a study of shared clonotypes between healthy human individuals. Germline CDR1 WSHSY, CDR2 SAAADI. Trimming cost V 7 bases and J 2 bases, with 19 bases left between them. The CDR3 sequence is 16 residues long. The data were produced by immunoSEQ multiplex PCR, yet TCRdb's version contains in-frame clones alone and is incomplete. The profile covers roughly 1,000,000 clones, with roughly 74% appearing a single time and about 0.52% taken by the ten largest. The sequencing input was memory CD4+ T cells from PBMCs. Sample subset: CD45RA-negative fraction. V and J are TRBV10-2 and TRBJ2-3, with D perhaps matching TRBD2 (7 bases). The source of this sequence is a man aged 18 to 30 in good health. Some clones in this sample may be carry-over from other donors' samples. Written as DNA, the CDR3 is TGCGCCAGCACCCCCGGGGGGCTAGCGGACACAGATACGCAGTATTTT. The encoded protein is CASTPGGLADTDTQYF.